This T cell receptor (beta chain) was identified during a study of control samples from healthy donors and cancer patients. The repertoire was sequenced with immunoSEQ multiplex PCR; TCRdb's copy has only in-frame clones and lacks some. Among 80,000 to 100,000 clones listed, roughly 90% were seen once. The CDR3 has 14 residues. V gave up 5 bases and J gave up 6 bases, with 14 bases separating them. In germline, CDR1 is SGHVS, CDR2 FNYEAQ. This clone was seen a few times. Sequencing input: blood. The receptor comes from a human donor in good health. The donor label of this sample is uncertain. The chain employs TRBV7-6 and TRBJ1-5, with D perhaps matching TRBD1 (6 bases). The CDR3 DNA reads as TGTGCCAGCAGCCCAGGGGCAGTAAGTCAGCCCCAGCATTTT. This codes for CASSPGAVSQPQHF.